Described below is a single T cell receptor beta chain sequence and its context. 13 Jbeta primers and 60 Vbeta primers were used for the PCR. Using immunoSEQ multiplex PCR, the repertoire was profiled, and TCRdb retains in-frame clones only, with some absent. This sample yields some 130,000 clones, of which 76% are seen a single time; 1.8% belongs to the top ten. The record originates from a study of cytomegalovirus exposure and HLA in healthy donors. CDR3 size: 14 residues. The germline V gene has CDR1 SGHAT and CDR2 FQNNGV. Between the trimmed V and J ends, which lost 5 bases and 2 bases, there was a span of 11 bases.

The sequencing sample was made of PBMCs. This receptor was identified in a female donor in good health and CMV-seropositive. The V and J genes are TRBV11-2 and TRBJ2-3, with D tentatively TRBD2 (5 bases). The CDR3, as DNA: TGTGCCAGCAGCCGCGGACTTAACACAGATACGCAGTATTTT. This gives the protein CASSRGLNTDTQYF.